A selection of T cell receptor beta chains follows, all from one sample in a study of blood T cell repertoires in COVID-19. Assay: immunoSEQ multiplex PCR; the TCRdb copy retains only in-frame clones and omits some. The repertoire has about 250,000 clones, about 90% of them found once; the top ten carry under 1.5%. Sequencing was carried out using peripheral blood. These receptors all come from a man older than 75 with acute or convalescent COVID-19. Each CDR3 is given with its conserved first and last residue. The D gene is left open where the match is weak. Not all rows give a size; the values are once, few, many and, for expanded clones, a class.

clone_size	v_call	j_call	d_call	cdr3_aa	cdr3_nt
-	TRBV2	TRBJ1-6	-	CASSERGSYNSPLHF	TGTGCCAGCAGTGAAAGGGGGTCCTATAATTCACCCCTCCACTTT
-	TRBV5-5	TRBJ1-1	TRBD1	CASSREGALNTEAFF	TGTGCCAGCAGCCGGGAGGGGGCCCTGAACACTGAAGCTTTCTTT
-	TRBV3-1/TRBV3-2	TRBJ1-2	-	CASSPLRRDYGYTF	TGTGCCAGCAGCCCTCTGAGGAGGGACTATGGCTACACCTTC
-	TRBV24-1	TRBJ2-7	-	CATSDRTGSYEQYF	TGTGCCACCAGTGACCGTACAGGGTCCTACGAGCAGTACTTC
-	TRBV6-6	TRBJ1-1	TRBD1	CASTRGDTNTEAFF	TGTGCCAGCACCAGGGGGGACACGAACACTGAAGCTTTCTTT
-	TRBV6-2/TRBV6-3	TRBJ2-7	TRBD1	CASSPLDRGTSYEQYF	TGTGCCAGCAGCCCACTCGACAGGGGGACCTCCTACGAGCAGTACTTC
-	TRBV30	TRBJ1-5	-	CAWSVCQPQHF	TGTGCCTGGAGTGTCTGTCAGCCCCAGCATTTT
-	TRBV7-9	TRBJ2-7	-	CASSFTGISYEQYF	TGTGCCAGCAGCTTTACCGGGATCTCCTACGAGCAGTACTTC
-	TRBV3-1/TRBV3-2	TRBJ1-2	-	CASSQDSGRLSGGYTF	TGTGCCAGCAGCCAAGATTCAGGGCGCCTTTCTGGTGGCTACACCTTC
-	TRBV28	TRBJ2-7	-	CASSLTTAGREQYF	TGTGCCAGCAGTTTAACCACCGCAGGGCGGGAGCAGTACTTC
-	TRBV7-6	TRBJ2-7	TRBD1	CASSVSPGQGNEQYF	TGTGCCAGCAGCGTTAGCCCGGGACAGGGAAACGAGCAGTACTTC
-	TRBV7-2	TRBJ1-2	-	CASSAAGAAYGYTF	TGTGCCAGCAGCGCCGCGGGGGCCGCCTATGGCTACACCTTC
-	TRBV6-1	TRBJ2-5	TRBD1	CASSEDRGWETQYF	TGTGCCAGCAGTGAAGACAGGGGGTGGGAGACCCAGTACTTC
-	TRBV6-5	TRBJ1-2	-	CASRAGGAGGYTF	TGTGCCAGCAGGGCAGGAGGAGCTGGGGGCTACACCTTC
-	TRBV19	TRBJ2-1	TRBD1	CASSIRDSRPGEQFF	TGTGCCAGTAGTATCCGGGACAGCCGGCCGGGTGAGCAGTTCTTC
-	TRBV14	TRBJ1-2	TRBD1	CASSQGTGTFYGYTF	TGTGCCAGCAGCCAAGGGACAGGGACCTTCTATGGCTACACCTTC
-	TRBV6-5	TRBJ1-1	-	CASSYSWGVAAEAFF	TGTGCCAGCAGTTACTCATGGGGCGTAGCAGCTGAAGCTTTCTTT
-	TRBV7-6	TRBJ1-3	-	CASSLTAAGRSSGNTIYF	TGTGCCAGCAGCTTAACGGCTGCGGGCAGGAGCTCTGGAAACACCATATATTTT
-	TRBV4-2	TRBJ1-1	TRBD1	CASSQARDRERNTEAFF	TGTGCCAGCAGCCAAGCCCGGGACAGGGAAAGGAACACTGAAGCTTTCTTT
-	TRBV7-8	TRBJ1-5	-	CASSRLWGVGQPQHF	TGTGCCAGCAGTCGGCTTTGGGGAGTAGGGCAGCCCCAGCATTTT
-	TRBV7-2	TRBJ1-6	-	CASSSLYGLPTPNSPLHF	TGTGCCAGCAGCTCCCTATATGGGCTTCCCACACCTAATTCACCCCTCCACTTT
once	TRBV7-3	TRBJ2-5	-	CASSSLGQETQYF	TGTGCCAGCAGCTCCCTAGGTCAAGAGACCCAGTACTTC
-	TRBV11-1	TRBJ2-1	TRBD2	CASSPMTSGSYNEQFF	TGTGCCAGCAGCCCCATGACTAGCGGCTCCTACAATGAGCAGTTCTTC
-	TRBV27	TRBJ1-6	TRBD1	CASSFRQGGFYNSPLHF	TGTGCCAGCAGTTTCCGACAGGGAGGATTCTATAATTCACCCCTCCACTTT
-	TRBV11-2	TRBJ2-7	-	CASSFQQMYYEQYF	TGTGCCAGCAGCTTTCAACAGATGTACTACGAGCAGTACTTC
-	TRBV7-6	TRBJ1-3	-	CASSYRGSSSGNTIYF	TGTGCCAGCAGTTATAGGGGGTCATCTTCTGGAAACACCATATATTTT